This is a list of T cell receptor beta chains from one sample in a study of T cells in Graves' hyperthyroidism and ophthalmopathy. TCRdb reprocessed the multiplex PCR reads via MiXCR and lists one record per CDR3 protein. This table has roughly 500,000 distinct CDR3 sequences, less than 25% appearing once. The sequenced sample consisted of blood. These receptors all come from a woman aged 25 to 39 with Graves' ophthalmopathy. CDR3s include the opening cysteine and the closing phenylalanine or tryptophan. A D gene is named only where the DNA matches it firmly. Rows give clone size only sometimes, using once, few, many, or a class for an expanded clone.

cdr3_aa: CASRDTGWEDHYTF; cdr3_nt: TGTGCCAGCAGAGATACGGGGTGGGAGGACCACTACACCTTC; v_call: TRBV6-1; d_call: NA; j_call: TRBJ1-2; clone_size: NA
cdr3_aa: CASSLEGNYGYTF; cdr3_nt: TGTGCCAGCAGCTTAGAAGGAAACTATGGCTACACCTTC; v_call: TRBV11-1; d_call: NA; j_call: TRBJ1-2; clone_size: many
cdr3_aa: CASSYSYTWQGKGETQYF; cdr3_nt: TGTGCCAGCAGTTACTCCTACACGTGGCAGGGGAAGGGGGAGACCCAGTACTTC; v_call: TRBV6-5; d_call: NA; j_call: TRBJ2-5; clone_size: NA
cdr3_aa: CASSAGQQETQYF; cdr3_nt: TGTGCCAGCAGCGCTGGACAGCAAGAGACCCAGTACTTC; v_call: TRBV7-2; d_call: NA; j_call: TRBJ2-5; clone_size: many
cdr3_aa: CASSLGIIARGRQETQYF; cdr3_nt: TGTGCCAGCAGCTTAGGAATCATCGCGAGGGGCAGACAAGAGACCCAGTACTTC; v_call: TRBV11-1; d_call: NA; j_call: TRBJ2-5; clone_size: many
cdr3_aa: CASSFRESGYTF; cdr3_nt: TGTGCCAGCAGTTTTAGGGAGAGTGGCTACACCTTC; v_call: TRBV12-3/TRBV12-4; d_call: NA; j_call: TRBJ1-2; clone_size: NA
cdr3_aa: CASSFSFGGTDTEAFF; cdr3_nt: TGTGCCAGCAGCTTTTCATTCGGGGGTACCGACACTGAAGCTTTCTTT; v_call: TRBV7-9; d_call: NA; j_call: TRBJ1-1; clone_size: many
cdr3_aa: CASTRDNTDTQYF; cdr3_nt: TGTGCCAGTACCCGGGACAACACAGATACGCAGTATTTT; v_call: TRBV6-2/TRBV6-3; d_call: NA; j_call: TRBJ2-3; clone_size: many
cdr3_aa: CASSMWGQGTEAFF; cdr3_nt: TGTGCCAGCTCCATGTGGGGGCAGGGGACTGAAGCTTTCTTT; v_call: TRBV18; d_call: NA; j_call: TRBJ1-1; clone_size: many
cdr3_aa: CASSGTPNQPQHF; cdr3_nt: TGTGCCAGCTCTGGGACGCCCAATCAGCCCCAGCATTTT; v_call: TRBV18; d_call: NA; j_call: TRBJ1-5; clone_size: many
cdr3_aa: CASTSGSYEQYF; cdr3_nt: TGTGCCAGCACATCAGGCTCCTACGAGCAGTACTTC; v_call: TRBV6-2/TRBV6-3; d_call: NA; j_call: TRBJ2-7; clone_size: many
cdr3_aa: CSAVETAQETQYF; cdr3_nt: TGCAGTGCCGTCGAGACTGCTCAAGAGACCCAGTACTTC; v_call: TRBV20-1; d_call: NA; j_call: TRBJ2-5; clone_size: many
cdr3_aa: CASGPGGMNTEAFF; cdr3_nt: TGTGCTAGTGGACCGGGGGGTATGAACACTGAAGCTTTCTTT; v_call: TRBV12-5; d_call: NA; j_call: TRBJ1-1; clone_size: many
cdr3_aa: CASSYSQGPYGYTF; cdr3_nt: TGTGCCAGCAGTTACTCCCAGGGACCCTATGGCTACACCTTC; v_call: TRBV6-5; d_call: NA; j_call: TRBJ1-2; clone_size: many
cdr3_aa: CASSRSGTANTGELFF; cdr3_nt: TGCGCCAGCAGCCGATCCGGGACGGCGAACACCGGGGAGCTGTTTTTT; v_call: TRBV5-1; d_call: NA; j_call: TRBJ2-2; clone_size: many
cdr3_aa: CASRHNSGRTMNTEAFF; cdr3_nt: TGTGCCAGCAGGCACAATTCCGGACGTACCATGAACACTGAAGCTTTCTTT; v_call: TRBV6-2/TRBV6-3; d_call: NA; j_call: TRBJ1-1; clone_size: NA
cdr3_aa: CASSQFLVGTQYF; cdr3_nt: TGTGCCAGCAGCCAATTCCTAGTCGGGACCCAGTACTTC; v_call: TRBV3-1; d_call: NA; j_call: TRBJ2-5; clone_size: NA
cdr3_aa: CASSPLGQGRHGYTF; cdr3_nt: TGTGCCAGTAGTCCTCTCGGACAGGGTCGACATGGCTACACCTTC; v_call: TRBV19; d_call: TRBD1; j_call: TRBJ1-2; clone_size: many
cdr3_aa: CASSPRDRSLNTGELFF; cdr3_nt: TGTGCCAGCAGTCCCCGGGACAGAAGCTTGAACACCGGGGAGCTGTTTTTT; v_call: TRBV6-2/TRBV6-3; d_call: TRBD1; j_call: TRBJ2-2; clone_size: NA
cdr3_aa: CASSQLSNTEAFF; cdr3_nt: TGTGCCAGCAGCCAACTGTCTAACACTGAAGCTTTCTTT; v_call: TRBV14; d_call: NA; j_call: TRBJ1-1; clone_size: many
cdr3_aa: CASSYSISRGDTEAFF; cdr3_nt: TGTGCCAGCAGTTACTCTATTTCCAGGGGGGACACTGAAGCTTTCTTT; v_call: TRBV6-5; d_call: TRBD1; j_call: TRBJ1-1; clone_size: many
cdr3_aa: CSVERDGNTEAFF; cdr3_nt: TGCAGCGTTGAAAGGGACGGGAACACTGAAGCTTTCTTT; v_call: TRBV29-1; d_call: NA; j_call: TRBJ1-1; clone_size: many
cdr3_aa: CASSSTGTGIPYEQYF; cdr3_nt: TGTGCCAGCAGCTCGACCGGGACAGGGATTCCCTACGAGCAGTACTTC; v_call: TRBV12-3/TRBV12-4; d_call: TRBD1; j_call: TRBJ2-7; clone_size: NA
cdr3_aa: CASSPSGQAYEQYF; cdr3_nt: TGTGCCAGCAGTCCCTCGGGACAGGCTTACGAGCAGTACTTC; v_call: TRBV27; d_call: TRBD1; j_call: TRBJ2-7; clone_size: many
cdr3_aa: CASLLAANEQYF; cdr3_nt: TGTGCCAGCCTACTAGCCGCCAACGAGCAGTACTTC; v_call: TRBV6-1; d_call: NA; j_call: TRBJ2-7; clone_size: NA